This paragraph reports one TCR beta chain. As originally analysed: Reference gene primer amplification gave nucleated cell count estimates. Some clones are missing from TCRdb's copy, which holds only in-frame ones; the method was immunoSEQ multiplex PCR. That table furnishes V, J and clone size, whereas the DNA furnished D and trimming. The sample carries more than 300,000 clones, 90% recorded once. Participants came from roughly 23 US areas, aged about 18 to 89 years. The V and J ends lost 0 bases and 10 bases respectively, with 12 bases between them. CDR1 is MNHNS and CDR2 is SASEGT in the germline V gene. The CDR3 extends over 14 amino acids. The sample is drawn from a study of blood T cell repertoires in COVID-19. Study details: Specimens from acute and convalescent COVID-19 originated in the United States, Italy and Spain. From T cells, B-cell-depleted T cells, or PBMCs came the material, which was cDNA or gDNA.

The source material was PBMCs or T cells enriched from blood (not recorded which). The origin of this receptor is a woman aged 25 to 39 who had been exposed to COVID-19. The V call is TRBV6-1, the J call TRBJ2-2; possibly TRBD1 for D (6 bases). Written as DNA, the CDR3 is TGTGCCAGCAGTGAAGCGGCAGGGGCAGCGGAGCTGTTTTTT. Its translation is CASSEAAGAAELFF.